Here is one TCR beta chain with its context. Measured with immunoSEQ multiplex PCR; TCRdb has only the in-frame clones, and not every one. The sample includes roughly 100,000 clones, 83% of them seen just once. Trimming shortened V by 4 bases and J by 1 base, and 9 bases separated the two germline ends. CDR3 length: 14 amino acids. Looked up from germline, CDR1 is MNHNY and CDR2 is SVGAGI (reference sequence). The source of the sample is a study of control samples from healthy donors and cancer patients. The chain couples TRBV6-6 to TRBJ2-3; D is undetermined. This receptor was identified in a woman aged 50 to 60 in good health. Source material: blood. CDR3 residues: CASSLDKRTDTQYF. In DNA form, the CDR3 reads TGTGCCAGCAGTTTAGACAAACGCACAGATACGCAGTATTTT.